The present T cell receptor (beta chain) was sequenced within a study of naive and memory T cell subsets. Points on this clonotype: The antigen remains undetermined.

Both TRBC1 and TRBC2 were covered by a beta constant-region primer of two equimolar oligonucleotides. Nested alpha and beta constant-region primers with the SP2 primer drove four PCR rounds on ligated cDNA. Each CDR3 protein gets one entry after TCRdb re-called the UMI-ligation and nested PCR reads with MiXCR. This table holds 150,000 or so distinct CDR3 sequences, over 20% found once. Points from the study as a whole: Naive repertoires, especially CD8, held a few larger clonotypes, possibly memory cells re-expressing CD45RA.

Germline CDR1 and CDR2: MNHNS and SASEGT. J gave up 2 bases and V 6 bases, and 8 bases lay outside the gene matches. CDR3 length: 15 residues. The V gene is TRBV6-1, the J gene TRBJ1-2; 8 nucleotides line up with TRBD1. The sequenced material came from naive CD4+ T cells from blood. This clonotype was obtained from a human donor in good health. The CDR3 sequence: CASRTGQGQNYGYTF. In DNA form, the CDR3 reads TGTGCCAGCAGAACCGGACAGGGACAAAACTATGGCTACACCTTC.